The clone carrying this T cell receptor (beta chain) was seen a few times. Its antigen is as yet unknown. Produced via immunoSEQ multiplex PCR; TCRdb's table is partial and in-frame only. Among 50,000 or so clones listed, roughly 89% were seen once. These data originate in a study of CD4+ T cells in melanoma. CDR1 and CDR2 from the germline V gene are SGDLS and YYNGEE. The germline V and J ends were trimmed by 4 bases and 3 bases, with 11 bases remaining between them. This CDR3 comprises 15 residues. Study results and limitations: Neoantigen-specific CD4+ T cells in melanoma reportedly had diverse differentiation states. A reported correlation linked neoantigen-specific CD4+ T cells to CD8+, macrophage and B cell function.

This receptor was identified in a human donor with melanoma. The gene calls are TRBV9 and TRBJ1-6; no definite D call. What was sequenced was peripheral blood. CDR3 DNA sequence: TGTGCCAGCAGCCGAGGACGACTCTATAATTCACCCCTCCACTTT. Encoded protein: CASSRGRLYNSPLHF.